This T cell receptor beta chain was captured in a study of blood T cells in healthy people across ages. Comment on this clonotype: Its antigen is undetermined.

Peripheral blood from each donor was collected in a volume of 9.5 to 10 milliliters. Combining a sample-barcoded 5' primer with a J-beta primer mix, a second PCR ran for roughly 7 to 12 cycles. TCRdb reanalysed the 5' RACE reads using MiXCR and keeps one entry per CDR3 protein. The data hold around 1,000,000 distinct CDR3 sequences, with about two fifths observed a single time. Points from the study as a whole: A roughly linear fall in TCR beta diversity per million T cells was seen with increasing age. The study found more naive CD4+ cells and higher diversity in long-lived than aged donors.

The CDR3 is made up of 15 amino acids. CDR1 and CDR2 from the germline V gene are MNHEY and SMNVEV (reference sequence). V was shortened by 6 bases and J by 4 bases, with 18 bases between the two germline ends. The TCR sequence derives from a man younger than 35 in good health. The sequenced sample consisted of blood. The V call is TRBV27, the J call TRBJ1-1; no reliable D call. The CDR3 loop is CASSLSQYGGTEAFF. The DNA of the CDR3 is TGTGCCAGCAGCCTATCCCAGTACGGCGGCACTGAAGCTTTCTTT.